This TCR beta chain appears in the sequencing data of a study of blood T cell repertoires in COVID-19. Study background: Material from acute and convalescent COVID-19 was sourced from the United States, Italy and Spain. Sources were T cells, B-cell-depleted T cells, or PBMCs; the material itself was cDNA or gDNA.

With 2 bases removed from V and 4 bases from J, the gap between germline ends came to 7 bases. The length of the CDR3 is 14 residues. Germline values: CDR1 KGHDR, CDR2 SFDVKD. TCRdb's table, derived via immunoSEQ multiplex PCR, lists solely in-frame clones and lacks some. The sample includes about 73,000 clones, around 82% of them seen just once. This clonotype originated in a man aged 45-60 years with active COVID-19. Sequencing input: peripheral blood. The genes are TRBV24-1 and TRBJ2-2; D perhaps matches TRBD2 (6 bases). DNA of the CDR3: TGTGCCACCAGTGATTGGAGGGGCACCGGGGAGCTGTTTTTT. Protein sequence: CATSDWRGTGELFF.